The 19 T cell receptor beta chains given below trace back to one sample, sequenced in a study of PD-1 blockade in classical Hodgkin lymphoma. Profiled with immunoSEQ multiplex PCR; TCRdb holds only in-frame clones, not every one. This sample yields about 94,000 clones, of which roughly nine tenths are seen a single time; around 10% belongs to the top ten. There was relapse after autologous stem cell transplantation in every patient, and there was variation in brentuximab vedotin exposure. This material consisted of peripheral blood mononuclear cells (PBMCs), taken before the second cycle of nivolumab. These receptor sequences come from a human donor with classical Hodgkin lymphoma.

The chain employs TRBV11-2 and TRBJ2-1; D may be TRBD2 (5 bases). Trimming pared 1 base from V and 8 bases from J, leaving 15 bases between. Germline loops: CDR1 SGHAT, CDR2 FQNNGV. This CDR3 comprises 15 residues. CDR3 nucleotide sequence: TGTGCCAGCAGCTTAGGTGGACTGCCGATCGATGAGCAGTTCTTC. It translates to CASSLGGLPIDEQFF.

This clone appeared a single time. The V and J genes are TRBV18 and TRBJ1-2; the match to TRBD1 covers 10 bases. The trim removed 6 bases at V and 4 bases at J, leaving 8 bases unmatched. Germline V gene lookup returns CDR1 KGHSH and CDR2 LQKENI. There are 15 residues in the CDR3. The CDR3 DNA follows: TGTGCCAGCTCCACCCCGGGACAGGGGATCTATGGCTACACCTTC. Its protein product is CASSTPGQGIYGYTF.

The chain joins TRBV10-3 to TRBJ1-4; D is unresolved. The CDR3 totals 13 residues. Per the germline V gene, CDR1 is ENHRY and CDR2 is SYGVKD. V was pared by 10 bases and J by 0 bases, with 9 bases between. CDR3 nucleotides: TGTGCCACCCAGTTTACAACTAATGAAAAACTGTTTTTT. This codes for CATQFTTNEKLFF.

The rearrangement joins TRBV5-1 to TRBJ1-6; TRBD1 aligns across 8 bases. Germline V CDR1 and CDR2: SGHRS, YFSETQ. The CDR3 has 15 amino acids. Trimming at V came to 4 bases and at J to 6 bases, leaving 6 bases not matched to a gene. In nucleotides, the CDR3 is TGCGCCAGCAGCCGCGACGGACAGGGTAATTCACCCCTCCACTTT. Translating it yields CASSRDGQGNSPLHF.

This rearrangement joins TRBV2 to TRBJ2-7; D call uncertain. V shed 5 bases and J shed 3 bases, with 5 bases lying between them. Germline lookup yields CDR1 SNHLY and CDR2 FYNNEI. This CDR3 has 11 residues. The CDR3 nucleotides read TGTGCCAGCAGTTTTGACTACGAGCAGTACTTC. Amino acids: CASSFDYEQYF.

V and J are TRBV18 and TRBJ1-2; TRBD1 agrees at 10 bases. The germline CDR1 and CDR2 sequences are KGHSH and LQKENI. The CDR3 runs to 16 residues. V lost 4 bases to trimming and J lost 6 bases; unmatched junction nucleotides: 11. This CDR3 reads CASSLNRPGQGNGYTF. The CDR3 DNA reads TGTGCCAGCTCACTCAACCGTCCGGGACAGGGGAATGGCTACACCTTC.

The V gene is TRBV11-2, the J gene TRBJ2-7; D is uncertain. The CDR3 totals 13 residues. V was cut by 0 bases and J by 3 bases, with 6 bases left in between. The germline V gene has CDR1 SGHAT and CDR2 FQNNGV. CDR3 in DNA: TGTGCCAGCAGCTTAGAACATCTCTACGAGCAGTACTTC. This codes for CASSLEHLYEQYF.

The chain uses TRBV10-3 and TRBJ1-1, with D uncertain. CDR1 is ENHRY and CDR2 is SYGVKD in the germline V gene. Trimming removed 0 bases at V and 1 base at J, with 6 bases between. The CDR3 length is 14 residues. CDR3 nucleotide sequence: TGTGCCATCAGTGAGTCGACGGGGAACACTGAAGCTTTCTTT. This translates into CAISESTGNTEAFF.

The V call is TRBV27, the J call TRBJ2-5; D call uncertain. CDR1 and CDR2 (germline): MNHEY, SMNVEV (reference sequence). The CDR3 spans 11 residues. V lost 7 bases and J lost 7, with 10 bases in between. The CDR3 nucleotides read TGTGCCAGCATTGCAGGCGGGACCCAGTACTTC. This encodes CASIAGGTQYF.

The chain uses TRBV20-1 and TRBJ2-7; D uncertain. The length of the CDR3 is 11 residues. Between the trimmed V and J ends, which lost 7 bases and 2 bases, there was a span of 9 bases. CDR1 DFQATT and CDR2 SNEGSKA come from the germline V gene (reference sequence). The CDR3 loop reads CSGQDAYEQYF. The CDR3 DNA follows: TGCAGTGGGCAGGACGCCTACGAGCAGTACTTC.

The chain couples TRBV19 to TRBJ2-1; either TRBD1 or TRBD2 may supply D (6 bases each). V gave up 1 base and J gave up 6 bases, with 10 bases separating them. The CDR3 length is 14 residues. Germline V gene data show CDR1 as LNHDA and CDR2 as SQIVND (reference sequence). The CDR3: CASSIAQGGNEQFF. CDR3 bases: TGTGCCAGTAGTATAGCACAGGGAGGCAATGAGCAGTTCTTC.

This chain joins TRBV27 and TRBJ2-2; possible D gene TRBD2, 5 bases. V was trimmed by 3 bases and J by 4 bases, leaving 9 bases between them. The CDR3 extends over 14 amino acids. Per germline, CDR1 MNHEY and CDR2 SMNVEV (reference sequence). The CDR3 sequence: CASSFLARTGELFF. In DNA form, the CDR3 reads TGTGCCAGCAGTTTTCTAGCCCGCACCGGGGAGCTGTTTTTT.

The rearrangement links TRBV5-4 to TRBJ2-7; tentative D call: TRBD2 (5 bases). Per the germline V gene, CDR1 is SGHNT and CDR2 is YYREEE (reference sequence). The V end lost 4 bases, the J end lost 1 base, and 18 bases lay between the germline ends. This CDR3 is built from 16 residues. CDR3 loop: CASSARFRGGSYEQYF. The CDR3 DNA sequence: TGTGCCAGCAGCGCGAGGTTTCGGGGTGGGTCCTACGAGCAGTACTTC.

The CDR3 coding sequence is TGTGCCAGCAGTTTGGCTACAGGGTTAGCTAACTATGGCTACACCTTC. Its protein is CASSLATGLANYGYTF. The chain has TRBV28 and TRBJ1-2; a possible D gene is TRBD1 (6 bases). Germline V gene lookup returns CDR1 MDHEN and CDR2 SYDVKM. The CDR3 is 16 amino acids. V gave up 3 bases and J gave up 0 bases, with 14 bases separating them.

V is TRBV6-5 and J is TRBJ2-5; D unclear. This CDR3 contains 14 residues. The germline V and J ends were trimmed by 2 bases and 2 bases, with 9 bases remaining between them. Germline loops: CDR1 MNHEY, CDR2 SVGAGI. The CDR3 sequence is CASSYLLGQETQYF. CDR3 coding DNA: TGTGCCAGCAGTTACCTCCTGGGACAAGAGACCCAGTACTTC.

This chain connects TRBV27 to TRBJ2-6; TRBD1 aligns across 10 bases. Trimming cost V 6 bases and J 2 bases; bases outside gene matches: 7. This CDR3 region has 17 residues. Germline loops: CDR1 MNHEY, CDR2 SMNVEV (reference sequence). DNA of the CDR3: TGTGCCAGCAGAGCCGGGACAGGGGTAACTGGGGCCAACGTCCTGACTTTC. It encodes CASRAGTGVTGANVLTF.

The chain recombines TRBV2 with TRBJ1-1; D call uncertain. This CDR3 region has 14 residues. V was shortened by 0 bases and J by 1 base, with 6 bases between the two germline ends. Germline CDR1 is SNHLY and CDR2 is FYNNEI. CDR3 loop: CASSEARGNTEAFF. In DNA, the CDR3 is TGTGCCAGCAGTGAAGCGCGGGGGAACACTGAAGCTTTCTTT.

The chain joins TRBV19 to TRBJ1-5; no firm D call. V lost 3 bases and J 5 bases, leaving 17 bases between the germline ends. The CDR3 covers 16 residues. Germline CDR1 LNHDA, CDR2 SQIVND (reference sequence). The CDR3 region is CASSIGQRPIDQPQHF. CDR3 in DNA: TGTGCCAGTAGTATTGGGCAGCGCCCAATCGATCAGCCCCAGCATTTT.

The genes are TRBV5-4 and TRBJ1-2; no definite D call. This CDR3 has 13 amino acids. In germline, CDR1 is SGHNT, CDR2 YYREEE (reference sequence). V was clipped by 4 bases and J by 8 bases, with 15 bases between them. The chain's CDR3 is CASSPDRVSGYTF. As DNA, the CDR3 is TGTGCCAGCAGCCCGGACCGGGTGAGCGGCTACACCTTC.